This T cell receptor beta chain originates from a study of blood T cell repertoires in COVID-19. Study information: PBMCs, B-cell-depleted T cells, or T cells provided the cDNA or gDNA that made up the material.

The CDR3 is made up of 13 amino acids. With 1 base removed from V and 6 bases from J, the gap between germline ends came to 8 bases. CDR1 is SGHTS and CDR2 is YDEGEE in the germline V gene. In the original workflow: Reference gene primer amplification in the assay estimated nucleated cell counts. TCRdb's table, derived via immunoSEQ multiplex PCR, lists solely in-frame clones and lacks some. V and J calls and clone size are those listed in that table; D and trimming were worked out from the DNA. This sample has about 60,000 clones, with approximately 77% found just once. Sequenced: peripheral blood. The clonotype comes from a human donor in a cohort sampled during active COVID-19. The gene calls are TRBV5-8 and TRBJ1-5; possible D gene TRBD1, 5 bases. The CDR3 spells CASSLQGGQPQHF. The CDR3 DNA follows: TGTGCCAGCAGCTTGCAGGGCGGTCAGCCCCAGCATTTT.